This T cell receptor (beta chain) was found in a study of early stage breast cancer tumors. Whole-study context: Under 10 ER+/PR+/HER2- tumors were invasive ductal; a few were invasive lobular. Average read coverage per sample was 9 to 10-fold.

CDR1 and CDR2 (germline): WNHNN, SYGVQD (reference sequence). The CDR3 totals 17 residues. V lost 2 bases to trimming and J lost 2 bases; unmatched junction nucleotides: 7. This clone has just a few counts. What it binds is not known. The data were produced by immunoSEQ multiplex PCR, yet TCRdb's version contains in-frame clones alone and is incomplete. Of 5,500 or so clones in the sample, about 70% were seen once. Whole-study findings and limits: Blood repertoires resembled normal breast more than tumor. Most shared enriched TCRB sequences were commonly generated ones.

This TCR derives from a person between 55 and 69 years old with breast cancer. The rearrangement joins TRBV10-1 to TRBJ2-2; the match to TRBD2 covers 8 bases. Sequencing used breast tumor tissue. The DNA for the CDR3 is TGCGCCAGCAGTGAGCCCGGACTAGCCCTAAACACCGGGGAGCTGTTTTTT. Translation: CASSEPGLALNTGELFF.